The source of this TCR beta chain is a study of blood T cell repertoires in COVID-19. Study at large: Samples representing acute and convalescent COVID-19 were sourced from the United States, Italy and Spain. PBMCs, B-cell-depleted T cells, or T cells were the source of the cDNA or gDNA that made up the material.

Germline CDR1 SNHLY, CDR2 FYNNEI. CDR3 length equals 12 residues. V shed 1 base and J shed 10 bases, with 11 bases lying between them. Authors' analysis steps: How many nucleated cells were present was estimated from reference gene primer amplification. TCRdb keeps only in-frame clones here, not all; method: immunoSEQ multiplex PCR. V and J calls and clone size are copied from that table; D and trimming were computed from the DNA. The data contain 140,000 to 150,000 clones, approximately 80% of them singletons. This sequence joins TRBV2 and TRBJ2-7, with no clear D. The source of this sequence is a human donor in a cohort sampled during active COVID-19. Sequencing was carried out using peripheral blood. CDR3 nucleotide sequence: TGTGCCAGCAGTGAAGTTGTGGCAAATCAGTACTTC. Translation: CASSEVVANQYF.